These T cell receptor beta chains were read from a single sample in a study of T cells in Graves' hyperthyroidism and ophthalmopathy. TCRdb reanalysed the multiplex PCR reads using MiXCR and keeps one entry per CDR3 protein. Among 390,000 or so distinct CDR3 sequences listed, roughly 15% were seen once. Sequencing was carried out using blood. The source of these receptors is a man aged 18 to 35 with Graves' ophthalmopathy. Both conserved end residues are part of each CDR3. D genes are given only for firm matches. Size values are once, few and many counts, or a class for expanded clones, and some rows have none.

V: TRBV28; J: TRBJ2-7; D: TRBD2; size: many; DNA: TGTGCCAGCGACCACCGAGAGACGGGAGGTTCCAACTACGAGCAGTACTTC; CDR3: CASDHRETGGSNYEQYF
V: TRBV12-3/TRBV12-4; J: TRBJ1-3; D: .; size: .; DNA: TGTGCCAGCAGTTTTGCGGGTCCTGGAAACACCATATATTTT; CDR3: CASSFAGPGNTIYF
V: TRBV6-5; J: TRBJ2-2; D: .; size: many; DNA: TGTGCCAGCAGTTACCCGGGATTCAAAGGAGGGGAGCTGTTTTTT; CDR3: CASSYPGFKGGELFF
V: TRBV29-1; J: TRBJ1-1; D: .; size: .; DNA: TGCAGCGTTGAACCCGCGGGCACTGAAGCTTTCTTT; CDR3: CSVEPAGTEAFF
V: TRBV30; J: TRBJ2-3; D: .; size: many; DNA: TGTGCCTGGAGTGTGTCGGGGTTCGCGCAGTATTTT; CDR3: CAWSVSGFAQYF
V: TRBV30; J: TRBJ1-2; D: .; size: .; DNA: TGTGCCTGGAGTACAGGAGGCAGGGACTATGGCTACACCTTC; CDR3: CAWSTGGRDYGYTF
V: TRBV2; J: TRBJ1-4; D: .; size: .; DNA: TGCGCCAGCAGCCAAGAAAGGATCCACTCCAAGGAACTGTCTTTT; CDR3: CASSQERIHSKELSF
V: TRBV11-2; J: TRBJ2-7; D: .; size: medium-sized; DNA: TGTGCCAGCAGCTTAGCCCTACAGGGAAGGGGCTACGAGCAGTACTTC; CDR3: CASSLALQGRGYEQYF
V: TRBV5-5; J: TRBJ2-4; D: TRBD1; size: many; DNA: TGTGCCAGCAGCCCCGGGACAGGGATCATTCAGTACTTC; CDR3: CASSPGTGIIQYF
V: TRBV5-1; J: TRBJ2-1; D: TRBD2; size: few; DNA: TGCGCCAGCAGCCCAGCGGGGGGGGAGCAGTTCTTC; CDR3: CASSPAGGEQFF
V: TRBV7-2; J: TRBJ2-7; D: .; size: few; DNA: TGTGCCAGCAGCTTAGTGCTCGGGACGGGGGAGCAGTACTTC; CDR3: CASSLVLGTGEQYF
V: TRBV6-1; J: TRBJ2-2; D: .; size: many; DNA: TGTGCCAGCAGTTATCATGGGGGCACCGGGGAGCTGTTTTTT; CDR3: CASSYHGGTGELFF
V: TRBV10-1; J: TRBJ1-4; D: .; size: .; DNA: TGCGCCAGCGAGAGGCTCGATGATAATGAAAAACTGTTTTTT; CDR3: CASERLDDNEKLFF
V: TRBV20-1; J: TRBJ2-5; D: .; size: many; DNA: TGCAGTGCTCGAACTAGCTATCGGGAGACCCAGTACTTC; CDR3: CSARTSYRETQYF
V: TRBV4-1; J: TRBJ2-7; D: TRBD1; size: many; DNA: TGCGCCAGCAGTCGACAGGGGGCGCCTCACTACGAGCAGTACTTC; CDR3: CASSRQGAPHYEQYF
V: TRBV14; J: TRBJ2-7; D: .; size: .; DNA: TGTGCCAGCAGCGTAGCGTTCTCCTACGAGCAGTACTTC; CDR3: CASSVAFSYEQYF
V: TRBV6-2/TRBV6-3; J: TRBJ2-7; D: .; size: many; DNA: TGTGCCAGCAGTTACTCAGTCTACGAGCAGTACTTC; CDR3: CASSYSVYEQYF
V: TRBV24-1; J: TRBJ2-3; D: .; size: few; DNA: TGTGCCACCCAAGGAGAGGCAGATACGCAGTATTTT; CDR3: CATQGEADTQYF
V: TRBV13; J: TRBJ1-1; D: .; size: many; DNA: TGTGCCGGAGAGCAGCCGAACACTGAAGCTTTCTTT; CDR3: CAGEQPNTEAFF
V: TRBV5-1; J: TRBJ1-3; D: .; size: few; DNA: TGCGCCAGCAGCTTGAACGGGCAGGGAGTGTCTGGAAACACCATATATTTT; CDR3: CASSLNGQGVSGNTIYF
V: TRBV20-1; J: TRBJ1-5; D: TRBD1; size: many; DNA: TGCAGTGCTAGAGTTGCCCCGACAGGGTACCAGCCCCAGCATTTT; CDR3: CSARVAPTGYQPQHF
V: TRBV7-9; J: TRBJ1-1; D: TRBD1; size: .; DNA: TGTGCCAGCAGCAATAGAGGGACAGGGGTCACTGAAGCTTTCTTT; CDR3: CASSNRGTGVTEAFF
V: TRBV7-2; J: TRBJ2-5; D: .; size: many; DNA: TGTGCCAGCAGCCACAACGGTGCCCAAGAGACCCAGTACTTC; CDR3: CASSHNGAQETQYF
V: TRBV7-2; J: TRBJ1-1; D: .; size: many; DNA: TGTGCCAGCAACATTTTATCGGCGAACACTGAAGCTTTCTTT; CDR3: CASNILSANTEAFF
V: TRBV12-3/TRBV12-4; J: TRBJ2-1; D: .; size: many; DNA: TGTGCCAGCAGTCTCCGGCCTAGGGATGAGCAGTTCTTC; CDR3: CASSLRPRDEQFF
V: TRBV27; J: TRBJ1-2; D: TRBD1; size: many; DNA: TGTGCCAGCAGTACCCGACAGGGGATCTATGGCTACACCTTC; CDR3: CASSTRQGIYGYTF
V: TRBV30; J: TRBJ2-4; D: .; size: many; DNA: TGTGCCTGGAGGAGAGTCTTTGAGAGAAACATTCAGTACTTC; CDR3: CAWRRVFERNIQYF